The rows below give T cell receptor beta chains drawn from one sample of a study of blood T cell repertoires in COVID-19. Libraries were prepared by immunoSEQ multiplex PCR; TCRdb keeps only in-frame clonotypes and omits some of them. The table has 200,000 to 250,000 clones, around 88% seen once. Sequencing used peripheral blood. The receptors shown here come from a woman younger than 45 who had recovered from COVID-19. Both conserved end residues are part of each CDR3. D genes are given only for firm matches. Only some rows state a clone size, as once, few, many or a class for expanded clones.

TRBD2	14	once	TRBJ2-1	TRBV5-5	CASTAGGLYNEQFF	TGTGCCAGCACCGCGGGGGGGCTATACAATGAGCAGTTCTTC
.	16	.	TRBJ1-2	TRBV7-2	CASSLGTAPRFYGYTF	TGTGCCAGCAGCTTAGGGACAGCCCCCCGATTCTATGGCTACACCTTC
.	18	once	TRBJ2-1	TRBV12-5	CASGLVNGALQDYNEQFF	TGTGCTAGTGGTTTGGTAAATGGGGCCTTACAAGATTACAATGAGCAGTTCTTC
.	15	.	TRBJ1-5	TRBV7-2	CASSLAGAANQPQHF	TGTGCCAGCAGCTTAGCGGGGGCAGCCAATCAGCCCCAGCATTTT
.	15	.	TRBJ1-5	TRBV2	CASSEAGGPVQPQHF	TGTGCCAGCAGTGAAGCGGGGGGTCCGGTTCAGCCCCAGCATTTT
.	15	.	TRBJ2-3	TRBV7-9	CASSPRGTRAYTQYF	TGTGCCAGCAGCCCGAGGGGGACCAGAGCTTATACGCAGTATTTT
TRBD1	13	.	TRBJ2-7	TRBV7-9	CASSFGQGAEQYF	TGTGCCAGCAGCTTCGGACAGGGAGCTGAGCAGTACTTC
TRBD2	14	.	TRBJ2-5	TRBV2	CASSEMLAAETQYF	TGTGCCAGCAGTGAGATGCTAGCGGCGGAGACCCAGTACTTC
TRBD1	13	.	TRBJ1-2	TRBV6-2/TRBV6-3	CASSPGTEIGYTF	TGTGCCAGCAGCCCCGGGACAGAGATCGGCTACACCTTC
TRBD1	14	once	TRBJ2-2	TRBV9	CASSVDRRSGELFF	TGTGCCAGCAGCGTGGACAGGAGGTCCGGGGAGCTGTTTTTT